The 17 T cell receptor beta chains in this list originate from one sample, sequenced in a study of T cell responses to AZD1222 COVID-19 vaccine. Assay: immunoSEQ multiplex PCR; the TCRdb copy retains only in-frame clones and omits some. The data show about 110,000 clones, with 85% to 95% seen just once and roughly 6.2% held by the top ten. The material was peripheral blood, obtained 28 days after the second AZD1222 dose. These receptors originate from an adult who received the AZD1222 COVID-19 vaccine.

The chain combines TRBV9 with TRBJ2-3; D uncertain. This CDR3 has 12 amino acids. Looked up from germline, CDR1 is SGDLS and CDR2 is YYNGEE. Trimming removed 4 bases from V and 2 bases from J, with 5 bases in between. This chain's CDR3 is CASSPNTDTQYF. CDR3 nucleotides: TGTGCCAGCAGCCCAAACACAGATACGCAGTATTTT.

The chain carries TRBV28 and TRBJ1-1; the D is unclear. The germline V gene has CDR1 MDHEN and CDR2 SYDVKM. The CDR3 spans 12 residues. V was clipped by 2 bases and J by 4 bases, with 5 bases between them. This chain's CDR3 is CASSLSPTEAFF. CDR3 bases: TGTGCCAGCAGTTTAAGTCCCACTGAAGCTTTCTTT.

By sample fraction, this clone is large. The V and J genes are TRBV18 and TRBJ2-7; weak D call: TRBD2 (5 bases). CDR1 is KGHSH and CDR2 is LQKENI in the germline V gene. This CDR3 is built from 12 residues. V dropped 3 bases and J dropped 4 bases, with 7 bases sitting between them. DNA of the CDR3: TGTGCCAGCTCACCTGAGGGTTACGAGCAGTACTTC. This encodes CASSPEGYEQYF.

The chain uses TRBV5-1 and TRBJ2-7; weak D call: TRBD1 (6 bases). V was shortened by 4 bases and J by 3 bases, with 11 bases between the two germline ends. Germline V gene lookup returns CDR1 SGHRS and CDR2 YFSETQ. CDR3 size: 13 residues. CDR3 sequence reads: CASSPGHYYEQYF. CDR3 nucleotides: TGCGCCAGCAGCCCGGGACATTACTACGAGCAGTACTTC.

The CDR3 sequence: CASSRGQGAGYTF. CDR3 sequence (DNA): TGTGCCAGCTCACGGGGACAGGGGGCTGGCTACACCTTC. V is TRBV18 and J is TRBJ1-2; TRBD1 matches 12 bases. Germline values: CDR1 KGHSH, CDR2 LQKENI. The J segment lost 7 bases and the V segment lost 4 bases, leaving 1 base of the junction unmatched. This CDR3 contains 13 residues.

This chain joins TRBV25-1 and TRBJ2-1; 8 bases are a match to TRBD1. V lost 5 bases and J lost 7; bases outside the gene matches: 13. CDR1 and CDR2 (germline): MGHDK, SYGVNS. The CDR3 spans 16 residues. The CDR3 region is CASSPAPDRDGNEQFF. CDR3 bases: TGTGCCAGCAGTCCTGCCCCGGACAGGGATGGGAATGAGCAGTTCTTC.

This clone was seen only once. The V and J genes are TRBV28 and TRBJ2-1; D ambiguous. In germline, CDR1 is MDHEN, CDR2 SYDVKM. The CDR3 sequence is 11 residues long. The V and J ends lost 6 bases and 7 bases respectively, with 7 bases between them. The CDR3 sequence: CASRIWNEQFF. The CDR3 coding sequence is TGTGCCAGCAGAATCTGGAATGAGCAGTTCTTC.

This chain links TRBV30 with TRBJ2-7, with 8 bases matching TRBD2. The CDR3 extends over 12 amino acids. Unmatched junction bases numbered 0, after V lost 2 bases and J lost 3 bases. Germline V CDR1 and CDR2: GTSNPN, SVGIG (reference sequence). CDR3 amino acids: CAWSRGGYEQYF. The CDR3 DNA reads as TGTGCCTGGAGTCGGGGGGGCTACGAGCAGTACTTC.

The chain employs TRBV27 and TRBJ1-6, with 8 bases lining up with TRBD1. V was pared by 5 bases and J by 8 bases, with 5 bases of the junction left unmatched. Germline V gene sequence: CDR1 MNHEY, CDR2 SMNVEV (reference sequence). The CDR3 runs to 14 residues. CDR3 in amino acids: CASSPDRGYSPLHF. CDR3 bases: TGTGCCAGCAGTCCCGACAGGGGATATTCACCCCTCCACTTT.

J is TRBJ1-1 and V is TRBV7-9, with D perhaps TRBD1 (6 bases). V was trimmed by 6 bases and J by 4 bases, leaving 18 bases between them. CDR1 SEHNR and CDR2 FQNEAQ come from the germline V gene (reference sequence). The length of the CDR3 is 15 residues. The CDR3 DNA is TGTGCCAGCAGGCACGATCAGGGGTTGATCACTGAAGCTTTCTTT. This sequence encodes CASRHDQGLITEAFF.

J is TRBJ1-3 and V is TRBV3-1 (or the pseudogene TRBV3-2); weak D call: TRBD1 (5 bases). From germline, CDR1 is LGHDT and CDR2 YNNKEL (reference sequence). V was shortened by 4 bases and J by 0 bases, with 10 bases between the two germline ends. The CDR3 sequence is 15 residues long. The CDR3 region is CASSRDEFSGNTIYF. CDR3 in DNA: TGTGCCAGCAGCCGGGACGAATTCTCTGGAAACACCATATATTTT.

The chain combines TRBV5-1 with TRBJ1-3, with D hard to call. Looked up from germline, CDR1 is SGHRS and CDR2 is YFSETQ. The CDR3 contains 16 residues. Deletions cut 0 bases from V and 0 bases from J, with 10 bases between. The CDR3 here is CASSLGSSVSGNTIYF. The CDR3 region has the DNA TGCGCCAGCAGCTTGGGCAGTTCGGTCTCTGGAAACACCATATATTTT.

The table lists this clone with many counts. The chain uses TRBV30 and TRBJ1-6, with D unclear. The germline V and J ends were trimmed by 5 bases and 3 bases, with 8 bases remaining between them. CDR3 length: 13 amino acids. Germline CDR1 and CDR2: GTSNPN and SVGIG (reference sequence). CDR3 sequence reads: CAWVTDYNSPLHF. CDR3 DNA: TGTGCCTGGGTAACAGACTATAATTCACCCCTCCACTTT.

This sequence joins TRBV5-6 and TRBJ1-4; D perhaps matches TRBD1 (5 bases). This CDR3 is 14 amino acids long. With 3 bases removed from V and 7 bases from J, the gap between germline ends came to 13 bases. CDR1 and CDR2 (germline): SGHDT, YYEEEE. CDR3 protein: CASSSRDGIEKLFF. CDR3 nucleotide sequence: TGTGCCAGCAGCTCCCGGGACGGAATTGAAAAACTGTTTTTT.

This chain uses TRBV19 with TRBJ1-5; D not certain. The V end was cut by 3 bases, the J end by 0 bases, with 9 bases between. The V gene's germline CDR1 is LNHDA and CDR2 SQIVND (reference sequence). This CDR3 is 15 amino acids long. CDR3 protein: CASSMMAGSNQPQHF. The CDR3, as DNA: TGTGCCAGTAGTATGATGGCAGGTAGCAATCAGCCCCAGCATTTT. Filled out from reference TRBV19 and TRBJ1-5, the complete variable domain reads DGGITQSPKYLFRKEGQNVTLSCEQNLNHDAMYWYRQDPGQGLRLIYYSQIVNDFQKGDIAEGYSVSREKKESFPLTVTSAQKNPTAFYLCASSMMAGSNQPQHFGDGTRLSIL.

The table lists this clone with a few counts. This chain joins TRBV10-1 and TRBJ1-1; a weak D match, TRBD1 (5 bases). This CDR3 has 14 residues. Germline CDR1 WNHNN, CDR2 SYGVQD (reference sequence). The V end lost 4 bases, the J end lost 5 bases, and 14 bases lay between the germline ends. Here the CDR3 reads CASSVGRGQTEAFF. The CDR3 DNA follows: TGCGCCAGCAGTGTCGGCCGGGGCCAGACTGAAGCTTTCTTT.

The chain is built from TRBV5-3 and TRBJ2-3; a possible D gene is TRBD1 (5 bases). TRBV5-3 is treated as an ORF (open reading frame) with a function not yet certain. The CDR3 consists of 14 residues. Between the trimmed V and J ends, which lost 4 bases and 3 bases, there was a span of 12 bases. The CDR3 reads CARSPDSSTDTQYF. CDR3 in DNA: TGTGCCAGAAGCCCTGACAGCTCAACAGATACGCAGTATTTT.